This entry lists 4 T cell receptor beta chains sequenced from one sample in a study of monozygotic twins with inflammatory bowel disease. Each CDR3 protein gets one entry in TCRdb, which reprocessed the 5' RACE reads and gives no DNA. The sample holds some 450,000 distinct CDR3 sequences. The sequenced material came from blood. These TCRs come from a human donor with ulcerative colitis or Crohn's disease, or a healthy co-twin of an affected twin (not recorded which).

This chain joins TRBV19 and TRBJ2-3. The length of the CDR3 is 12 residues. CDR1 is LNHDA, CDR2 SQIVND, per germline (reference sequence). The CDR3 reads CASRTPTDTQYF. The full variable domain, rest sourced from reference TRBV19 and TRBJ2-3, is DGGITQSPKYLFRKEGQNVTLSCEQNLNHDAMYWYRQDPGQGLRLIYYSQIVNDFQKGDIAEGYSVSREKKESFPLTVTSAQKNPTAFYLCASRTPTDTQYFGPGTRLTVL.

The chain combines TRBV29-1 with TRBJ2-5; the TCRdb D gene call, TRBD2, has no DNA to confirm it. The CDR3 is 12 residues long. Germline CDR1 reads SQVTM; CDR2 reads ANQGSEA. The chain's CDR3 is CSVLDLEETQYF.

The rearrangement joins TRBV6-5 to TRBJ2-6; the TRBD1 assignment by TCRdb is unverifiable without DNA. The CDR3 length is 16 residues. Germline lookup yields CDR1 MNHEY and CDR2 SVGAGI. This chain's CDR3 is CASSYSRGAGANVLTF.

The genes are TRBV5-4 and TRBJ2-3; the D call from TCRdb, TRBD1, cannot be confirmed without DNA. CDR3 size: 14 residues. CDR1 is SGHNT, CDR2 YYREEE, per germline (reference sequence). The chain's CDR3 is CASSSRDGADTQYF.